This T cell receptor beta chain is drawn from a study of T cell responses to AZD1222 COVID-19 vaccine. CDR1 is SGHDN, CDR2 FVKESK, per germline. This CDR3 contains 17 residues. Comments on this clone: One junction end does not reproduce the germline sequence, and a read error may be involved. Other DNA sequences in the same sample also yield this CDR3.

Using immunoSEQ multiplex PCR, the repertoire was profiled, and TCRdb retains in-frame clones only, with some absent. The repertoire has about 150,000 clones, approximately 89% of them found once; the top ten carry around 1.2%. This TCR was sampled from an adult who received the AZD1222 COVID-19 vaccine. The sequencing here drew on peripheral blood, taken 28 days after the second AZD1222 dose. J is TRBJ2-3 and V is TRBV14; unclear D gene. CDR3 protein: CASSQGDGRRVTDTQYF. The CDR3 DNA follows: TGTGCCAGCAGCCAAGGCGACGGACGGAGAGTCACAGATACACAGTATTTT. Together with reference TRBV14 and TRBJ2-3, the CDR3 gives the full variable domain: EAGVTQFPSHSVIEKGQTVTLRCDPISGHDNLYWYRRVMGKEIKFLLHFVKESKQDESGMPNNRFLAERTGGTYSTLKVQPAELEDSGVYFCASSQGDGRRVTDTQYFGPGTRLTVL.